Reported below is one T cell receptor beta chain. Clones were read by immunoSEQ multiplex PCR, and TCRdb kept only the in-frame ones, dropping some. This table has some 640,000 clones, over 75% appearing once. Per germline, CDR1 LNHNV and CDR2 YYDKDF (reference sequence). The CDR3 is 17 residues long. V dropped 2 bases and J dropped 3 bases, with 16 bases sitting between them. The data stem from a study of shared T cell receptors in the human thymus. The same sample was also used in a study of human thymus T cells. This second study notes: From resections taken during corrective heart surgery, the thymus tissue was obtained. Related research examined unrelated individuals and reported that their thymic repertoires overlapped highly.

The material sequenced was thymocytes. The chain employs TRBV15 and TRBJ2-2; possible D gene TRBD1, 6 bases. This clonotype was sampled from a boy younger than two with a congenital heart defect. The CDR3 reads CATSRPNRQAYTGELFF. Written as DNA, the CDR3 is TGTGCCACCAGCAGACCTAACCGACAGGCTTACACCGGGGAGCTGTTTTTT.